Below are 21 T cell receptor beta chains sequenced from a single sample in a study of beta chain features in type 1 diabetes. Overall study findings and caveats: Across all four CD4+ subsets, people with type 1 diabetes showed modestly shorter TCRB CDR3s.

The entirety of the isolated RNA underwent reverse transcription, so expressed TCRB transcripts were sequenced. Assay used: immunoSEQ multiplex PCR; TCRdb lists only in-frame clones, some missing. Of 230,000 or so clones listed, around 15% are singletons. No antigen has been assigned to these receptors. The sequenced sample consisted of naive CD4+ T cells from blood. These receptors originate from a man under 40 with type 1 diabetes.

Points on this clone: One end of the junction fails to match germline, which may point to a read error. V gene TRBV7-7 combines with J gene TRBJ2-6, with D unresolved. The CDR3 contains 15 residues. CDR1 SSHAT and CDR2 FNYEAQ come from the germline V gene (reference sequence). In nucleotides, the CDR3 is TGTGCTAGCAGCTTGGATCTCTCTGGGGCCAACGTCCTGACTTTC. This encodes CASSLDLSGANVLTF.

For the CDR3, the DNA is TGTGCCAGCACCGCACAGGGTATTAACACCGGGGAGCTGTTTTTT. Amino acids: CASTAQGINTGELFF. The V call is TRBV9, the J call TRBJ2-2, with D perhaps matching TRBD1 (6 bases). This CDR3 comprises 15 residues. The germline V gene encodes CDR1 SGDLS and CDR2 YYNGEE. Trimming took off 6 bases at V and 2 bases at J, with 14 bases between the two ends. The whole variable domain, remainder taken from reference TRBV9 and TRBJ2-2, is DSGVTQTPKHLITATGQRVTLRCSPRSGDLSVYWYQQSLDQGLQFLIQYYNGEERAKGNILERFSAQQFPDLHSELNLSSLELGDSALYFCASTAQGINTGELFFGEGSRLTVL.

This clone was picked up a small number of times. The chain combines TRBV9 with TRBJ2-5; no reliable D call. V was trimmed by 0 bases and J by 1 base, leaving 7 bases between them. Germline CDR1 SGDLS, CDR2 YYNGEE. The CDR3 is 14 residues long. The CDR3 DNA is TGTGCCAGCAGCGTAGAAGGGCTCCAAGAGACCCAGTACTTC. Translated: CASSVEGLQETQYF.

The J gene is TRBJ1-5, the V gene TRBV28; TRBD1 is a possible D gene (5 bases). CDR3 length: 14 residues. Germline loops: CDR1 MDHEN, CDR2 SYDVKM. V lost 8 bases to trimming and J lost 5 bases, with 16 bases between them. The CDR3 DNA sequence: TGTGCCAGCGGATCCGGGACGACATATCAGCCCCAGCATTTT. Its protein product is CASGSGTTYQPQHF. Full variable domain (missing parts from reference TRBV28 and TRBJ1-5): DVKVTQSSRYLVKRTGEKVFLECVQDMDHENMFWYRQDPGLGLRLIYFSYDVKMKEKGDIPEGYSVSREKKERFSLILESASTNQTSMYLCASGSGTTYQPQHFGDGTRLSIL.

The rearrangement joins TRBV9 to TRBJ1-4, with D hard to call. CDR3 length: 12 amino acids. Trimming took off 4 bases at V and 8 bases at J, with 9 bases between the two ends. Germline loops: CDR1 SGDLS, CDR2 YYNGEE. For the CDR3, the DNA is TGTGCCAGCAGCTCGCCGGGGGAAAAACTGTTTTTT. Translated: CASSSPGEKLFF.

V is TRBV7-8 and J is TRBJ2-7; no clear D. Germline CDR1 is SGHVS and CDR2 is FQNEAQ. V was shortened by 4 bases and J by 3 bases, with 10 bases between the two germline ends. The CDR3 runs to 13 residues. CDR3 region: CASSSGRVYEQYF. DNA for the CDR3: TGTGCCAGCAGCTCCGGTAGGGTCTACGAGCAGTACTTC. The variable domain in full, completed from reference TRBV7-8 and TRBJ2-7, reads GAGVSQSPRYKVAKRGQDVALRCDPISGHVSLFWYQQALGQGPEFLTYFQNEAQLDKSGLPSDRFFAERPEGSVSTLKIQRTQQEDSAVYLCASSSGRVYEQYFGPGTRLTVT.

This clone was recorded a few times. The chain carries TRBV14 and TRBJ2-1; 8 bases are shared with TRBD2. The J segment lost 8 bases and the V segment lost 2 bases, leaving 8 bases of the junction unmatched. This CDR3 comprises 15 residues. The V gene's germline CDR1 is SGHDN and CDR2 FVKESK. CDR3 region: CASSQPRGLGDEQFF. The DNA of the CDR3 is TGTGCCAGCAGCCAACCCCGGGGACTAGGCGATGAGCAGTTCTTC.

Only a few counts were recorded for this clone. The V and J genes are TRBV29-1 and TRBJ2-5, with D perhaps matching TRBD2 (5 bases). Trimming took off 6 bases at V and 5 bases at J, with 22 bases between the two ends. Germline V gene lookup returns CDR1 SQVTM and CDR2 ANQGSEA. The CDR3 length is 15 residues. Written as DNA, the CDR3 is TGCAGCGTCCCCACGGGCGGGTCCACCTGGGAGACCCAGTACTTC. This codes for CSVPTGGSTWETQYF.

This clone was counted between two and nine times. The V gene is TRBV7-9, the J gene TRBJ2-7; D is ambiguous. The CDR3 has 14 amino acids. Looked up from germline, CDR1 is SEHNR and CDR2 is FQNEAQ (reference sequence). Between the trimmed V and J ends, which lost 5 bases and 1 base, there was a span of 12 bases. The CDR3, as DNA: TGTGCCAGCAGCCCCAGGACGGATTCCTACGAGCAGTACTTC. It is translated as CASSPRTDSYEQYF.

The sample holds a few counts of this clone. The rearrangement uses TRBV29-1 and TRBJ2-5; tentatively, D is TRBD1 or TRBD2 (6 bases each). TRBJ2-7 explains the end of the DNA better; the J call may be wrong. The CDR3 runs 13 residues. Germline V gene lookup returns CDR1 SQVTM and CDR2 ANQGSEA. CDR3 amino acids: CSVRRDTSYEQYF. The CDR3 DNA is TGCAGCGTCCGGAGGGACACCTCCTACGAGCAGTACTTC.

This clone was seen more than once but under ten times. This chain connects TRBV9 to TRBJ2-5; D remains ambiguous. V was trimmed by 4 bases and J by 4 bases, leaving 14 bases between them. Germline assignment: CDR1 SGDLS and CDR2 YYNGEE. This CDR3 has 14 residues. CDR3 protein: CASSTTERPETQYF. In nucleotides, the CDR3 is TGTGCCAGCAGCACCACAGAGAGGCCAGAGACCCAGTACTTC.

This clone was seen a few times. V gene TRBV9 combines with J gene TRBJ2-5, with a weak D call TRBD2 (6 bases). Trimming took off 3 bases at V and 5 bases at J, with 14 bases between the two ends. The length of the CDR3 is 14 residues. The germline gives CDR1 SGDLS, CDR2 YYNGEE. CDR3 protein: CASSGAAGIETQYF. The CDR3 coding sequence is TGTGCCAGCAGCGGAGCCGCGGGGATCGAGACCCAGTACTTC.

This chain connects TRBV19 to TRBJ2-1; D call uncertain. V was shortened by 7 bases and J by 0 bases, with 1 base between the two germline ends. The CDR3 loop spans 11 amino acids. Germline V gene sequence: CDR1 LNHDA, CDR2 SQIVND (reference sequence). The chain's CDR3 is CASTSYNEQFF. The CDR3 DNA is TGTGCCAGTACCTCCTACAATGAGCAGTTCTTC. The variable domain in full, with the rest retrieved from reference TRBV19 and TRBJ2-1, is DGGITQSPKYLFRKEGQNVTLSCEQNLNHDAMYWYRQDPGQGLRLIYYSQIVNDFQKGDIAEGYSVSREKKESFPLTVTSAQKNPTAFYLCASTSYNEQFFGPGTRLTVL.

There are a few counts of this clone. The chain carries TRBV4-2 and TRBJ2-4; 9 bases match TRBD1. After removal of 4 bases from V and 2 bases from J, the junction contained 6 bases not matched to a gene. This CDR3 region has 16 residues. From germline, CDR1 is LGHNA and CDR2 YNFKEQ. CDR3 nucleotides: TGTGCCAGCAGCCTTGGACAGGGGCTGTCCAAAAACATTCAGTACTTC. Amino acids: CASSLGQGLSKNIQYF.

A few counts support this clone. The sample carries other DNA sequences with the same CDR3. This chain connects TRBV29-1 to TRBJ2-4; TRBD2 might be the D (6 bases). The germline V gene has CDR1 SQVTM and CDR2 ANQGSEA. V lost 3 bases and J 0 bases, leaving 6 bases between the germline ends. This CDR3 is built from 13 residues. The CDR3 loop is CSVEGLAKNIQYF. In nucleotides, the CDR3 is TGCAGCGTTGAGGGACTAGCCAAAAACATTCAGTACTTC.

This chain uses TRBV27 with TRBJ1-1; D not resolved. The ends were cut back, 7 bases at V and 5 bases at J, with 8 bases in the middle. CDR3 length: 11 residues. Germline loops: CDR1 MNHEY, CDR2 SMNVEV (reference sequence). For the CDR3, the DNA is TGTGCCAGCACAATGCTAACTGAAGCTTTCTTT. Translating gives CASTMLTEAFF.

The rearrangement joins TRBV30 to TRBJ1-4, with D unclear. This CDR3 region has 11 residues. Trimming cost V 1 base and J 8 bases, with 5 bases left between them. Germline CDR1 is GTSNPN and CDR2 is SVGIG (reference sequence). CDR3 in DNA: TGTGCCTGGAGTGCAACGGAAAAACTGTTTTTT. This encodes CAWSATEKLFF.

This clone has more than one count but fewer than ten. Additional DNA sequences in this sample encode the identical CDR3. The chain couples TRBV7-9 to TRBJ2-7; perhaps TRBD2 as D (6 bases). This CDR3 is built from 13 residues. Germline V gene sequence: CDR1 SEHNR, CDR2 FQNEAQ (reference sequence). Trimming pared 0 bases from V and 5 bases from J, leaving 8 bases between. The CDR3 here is CASSLAGGNEQYF. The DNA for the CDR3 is TGTGCCAGCAGCTTAGCGGGAGGAAACGAGCAGTACTTC.

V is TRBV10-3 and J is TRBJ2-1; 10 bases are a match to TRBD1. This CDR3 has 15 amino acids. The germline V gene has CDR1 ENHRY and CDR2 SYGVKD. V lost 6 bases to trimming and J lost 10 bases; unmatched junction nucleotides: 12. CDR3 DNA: TGTGCCATCAGCAACGGACAGGGGGACGCCGACGAGCAGTTCTTC. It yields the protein CAISNGQGDADEQFF.

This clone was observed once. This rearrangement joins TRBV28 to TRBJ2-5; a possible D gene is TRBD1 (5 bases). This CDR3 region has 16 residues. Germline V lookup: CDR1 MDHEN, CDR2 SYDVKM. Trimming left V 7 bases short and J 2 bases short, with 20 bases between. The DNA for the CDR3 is TGTGCCAGCAATATTTACCAGGGTACGCTACAAGAGACCCAGTACTTC. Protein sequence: CASNIYQGTLQETQYF.

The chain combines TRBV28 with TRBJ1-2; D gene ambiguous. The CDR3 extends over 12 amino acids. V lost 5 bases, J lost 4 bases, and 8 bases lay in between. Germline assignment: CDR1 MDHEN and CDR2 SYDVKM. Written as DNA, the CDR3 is TGTGCCAGCAGTACGACGGCCTATGGCTACACCTTC. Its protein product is CASSTTAYGYTF.